The 21 T cell receptor beta chains below were found in one sample sequenced in a study of post-analysis software for immune sequencing data. cDNA libraries for TCR beta contained unique molecular identifiers. Each CDR3 protein is one row after TCRdb ran MiXCR on the PCR reads. The table has 350,000 to 450,000 distinct CDR3 sequences, approximately 33% seen once. Study-wide results and caveats: Included in a set of roughly five TRBV segments more frequent in patients than controls were TRBV5-6, TRBV5-1 and TRBV20-1.

The antigens for these receptors are not known. The sample taken for sequencing was blood. The receptor set was obtained from a girl aged 10-17 years with multiple sclerosis.

This clonotype was found a few times. CDR3 sequence: CASSQDGSGGAREQYF. For the CDR3, the DNA is TGCGCCAGCAGCCAAGATGGGAGCGGGGGGGCCAGGGAGCAGTACTTC. The chain recombines TRBV4-1 with TRBJ2-4; 10 nucleotides agree with TRBD2. Looked up from germline, CDR1 is MGHRA and CDR2 is YSYEKL. The CDR3 extends over 16 amino acids. V was pared by 0 bases and J by 13 bases, with 12 bases of the junction left unmatched.

This clonotype appeared a few times. This chain connects TRBV6-5 to TRBJ2-7; 8 bases align to TRBD1. The J call may be wrong; the DNA end is better matched by TRBJ2-5. The CDR3 totals 21 residues. The germline V gene encodes CDR1 MNHEY and CDR2 SVGAGI. CDR3 bases: TGTGCCAGCAGTTACAATCCCGGGACAGGAGGCCCCTGGGGTAGGGGAGAGACCCAGTACTTC. Amino acid sequence: CASSYNPGTGGPWGRGETQYF.

The chain joins TRBV4-1 to TRBJ2-5, with D perhaps TRBD1 (7 bases). The length of the CDR3 is 16 residues. Trimming took 8 bases from V and 1 from J, leaving 20 bases between them. Germline CDR1 and CDR2: MGHRA and YSYEKL. As DNA, the CDR3 is TGCGCCAGCGGCCTCTACGGGGGACAGTCCCAAGAGACCCAGTACTTC. Translation gives CASGLYGGQSQETQYF.

The chain couples TRBV4-1 to TRBJ1-2, with 7 nucleotides matching TRBD1. With 5 bases clipped from V and 5 bases from J, the junction kept 5 bases outside the gene matches. The CDR3 is made up of 13 amino acids. CDR1 MGHRA and CDR2 YSYEKL come from the germline V gene. The CDR3 reads CASSAGGPYGYTF. For the CDR3, the DNA is TGCGCCAGCAGCGCAGGGGGTCCGTATGGCTACACCTTC.

The rearrangement joins TRBV7-2 to TRBJ1-6, with D unresolved. The ends were cut back, 7 bases at V and 0 bases at J, with 10 bases in the middle. The CDR3 extends over 15 amino acids. Germline-derived CDR1 and CDR2 are SGHTA and FQGNSA. The DNA of the CDR3 is TGTGCCAGCACCGAGAGGGCCTCCTATAATTCACCCCTCCACTTT. Its translation is CASTERASYNSPLHF.

This clonotype was seen only once. The gene calls are TRBV28 and TRBJ1-5, with D perhaps TRBD1 (5 bases). The CDR3 covers 15 residues. Germline values: CDR1 MDHEN, CDR2 SYDVKM. Trimming stripped 2 bases from V and 0 bases from J, with 8 bases between. DNA of the CDR3: TGTGCCAGCAGTTTAGGGGGAAATAGCAATCAGCCCCAGCATTTT. Translation gives CASSLGGNSNQPQHF. Filled out from reference TRBV28 and TRBJ1-5, the complete variable domain reads DVKVTQSSRYLVKRTGEKVFLECVQDMDHENMFWYRQDPGLGLRLIYFSYDVKMKEKGDIPEGYSVSREKKERFSLILESASTNQTSMYLCASSLGGNSNQPQHFGDGTRLSIL.

This clonotype has more than one count but fewer than ten. The V call is TRBV29-1, the J call TRBJ2-5; 9 bases line up with TRBD1. V trimming: 7 bases; J trimming: 2 bases; junction bases outside the gene matches: 8. The germline CDR1 and CDR2 sequences are SQVTM and ANQGSEA. The CDR3 length is 14 residues. CDR3 in amino acids: CSGQGGPTQETQYF. DNA for the CDR3: TGCAGCGGACAGGGGGGGCCCACTCAAGAGACCCAGTACTTC.

The V and J genes are TRBV5-6 and TRBJ2-1; the D is unclear. This CDR3 spans 11 amino acids. V lost 0 bases and J 8 bases, leaving 3 bases between the germline ends. In germline, CDR1 is SGHDT, CDR2 YYEEEE. The CDR3 nucleotides read TGTGCCAGCAGCTTGGTGGATGAGCAGTTCTTC. It is translated as CASSLVDEQFF.

The chain couples TRBV5-6 to TRBJ2-1; TRBD2 aligns across 7 bases. Trimming removed 7 bases from V and 10 bases from J; junction bases left unmatched: 14. The CDR3 has 14 residues. Germline V CDR1 and CDR2: SGHDT, YYEEEE. Written as DNA, the CDR3 is TGTGCCAGCCACCCGGTGGGAGGGCTGGGGGAGCAGTTCTTC. This gives the protein CASHPVGGLGEQFF.

The rearrangement joins TRBV20-1 to TRBJ1-4, with D perhaps matching TRBD1 (6 bases). The germline V gene has CDR1 DFQATT and CDR2 SNEGSKA (reference sequence). With 3 bases removed from V and 8 bases from J, the gap between germline ends came to 7 bases. The CDR3 covers 11 residues. CDR3 in DNA: TGCAGTGCTAGCGACAGGGAAAAACTGTTTTTT. This codes for CSASDREKLFF.

The rearrangement links TRBV7-9 to TRBJ1-1; 10 positions agree with TRBD1. Trimming at V came to 1 base and at J to 6 bases, leaving 8 bases not matched to a gene. CDR1 is SEHNR and CDR2 is FQNEAQ in the germline V gene (reference sequence). The CDR3 spans 16 residues. The CDR3 loop reads CASSLGDRGGIPEAFF. CDR3 DNA sequence: TGTGCCAGCAGCTTAGGGGACAGGGGAGGGATACCTGAAGCTTTCTTT.

This clonotype occurred a few times. The chain carries TRBV25-1 and TRBJ2-3; D is undetermined. Germline V lookup: CDR1 MGHDK, CDR2 SYGVNS. V lost 7 bases and J 4 bases, leaving 6 bases between the germline ends. This CDR3 is built from 11 residues. The CDR3: CASTVADTQYF. In DNA, the CDR3 is TGTGCCAGCACCGTCGCAGATACGCAGTATTTT.

This chain connects TRBV12-3 or TRBV12-4 to TRBJ2-3; 9 positions match TRBD2. J gave up 4 bases and V 3 bases, and 5 bases lay outside the gene matches. The CDR3 runs to 15 residues. In DNA, the CDR3 is TGTGCCAGCAGTTTTCTGGGCGGGGGGGCAGATACGCAGTATTTT. Translating gives CASSFLGGGADTQYF.

The V call is TRBV4-2, the J call TRBJ2-5, with TRBD2 as a possible D gene (6 bases). The V gene lost 1 base and the J gene lost 0 bases, with 6 bases spanning the gap. The CDR3 spans 14 residues. In germline, CDR1 is LGHNA, CDR2 YNFKEQ. In nucleotides, the CDR3 is TGTGCCAGCAGCCAAGGGGACTACCAAGAGACCCAGTACTTC. This encodes CASSQGDYQETQYF.

This clonotype was detected ten times or more. The chain employs TRBV5-1 and TRBJ2-1, with 9 bases aligning to TRBD1. The CDR3 runs 16 residues. Trimming took 4 bases from V and 3 from J; bases not matched to a gene: 8. Germline values: CDR1 SGHRS, CDR2 YFSETQ. The CDR3 spells CASSLTGTGNYNEQFF. The DNA of the CDR3 is TGCGCCAGCAGCCTAACCGGGACAGGGAACTACAATGAGCAGTTCTTC.

The chain couples TRBV11-2 to TRBJ1-5; D gene unclear. Germline V gene lookup returns CDR1 SGHAT and CDR2 FQNNGV. This CDR3 is 15 amino acids long. Trimming removed 5 bases from V and 2 bases from J, with 13 bases in between. The chain's CDR3 is CASSPDGFGNQPQHF. CDR3 DNA: TGTGCCAGCAGCCCAGACGGGTTTGGCAATCAGCCCCAGCATTTT.

Only a few counts were recorded for this clonotype. This rearrangement joins TRBV7-3 to TRBJ1-2; 10 bases match TRBD1. Losses at the gene ends were 5 bases for V and 0 bases for J; bases not matched to a gene: 6. CDR3 size: 16 residues. Germline values: CDR1 SGHTA, CDR2 FQGTGA. CDR3 nucleotide sequence: TGTGCCAGCAGCCAATACGGACAGGGGGCTAACTATGGCTACACCTTC. Its protein is CASSQYGQGANYGYTF.

This clonotype occurred many times. This chain joins TRBV3-1 and TRBJ2-5, with D possibly matching TRBD2 (6 bases). V lost 1 base and J 5 bases, leaving 14 bases between the germline ends. This CDR3 has 15 amino acids. CDR1 and CDR2 (germline): LGHDT, YNNKEL (reference sequence). The CDR3: CASSQVSGGMETQYF. CDR3 nucleotides: TGTGCCAGCAGCCAAGTCTCCGGGGGTATGGAGACCCAGTACTTC.

This chain links TRBV2 with TRBJ1-4; TRBD1 might be the D (6 bases). V was trimmed by 8 bases and J by 4 bases, leaving 14 bases between them. From germline, CDR1 is SNHLY and CDR2 FYNNEI. The CDR3 is 14 amino acids. This CDR3 reads CASVRGKNNEKLFF. For the CDR3, the DNA is TGTGCCAGCGTCAGGGGCAAAAATAATGAAAAACTGTTTTTT.

The rearrangement uses TRBV4-3 and TRBJ2-3, with a weak D call TRBD1 (5 bases). Trimming pared 0 bases from V and 0 bases from J, leaving 10 bases between. This CDR3 has 16 amino acids. Germline V lookup: CDR1 LGHNA, CDR2 YSLEER. In DNA, the CDR3 is TGCGCCAGCAGCCAAGAAGGGGTTACTAGCACAGATACGCAGTATTTT. The encoded protein is CASSQEGVTSTDTQYF.

The CDR3 loop is CAISGWDRGVYEQYF. The CDR3 nucleotides are TGTGCCATCAGTGGGTGGGACAGGGGAGTTTACGAGCAGTACTTC. This chain uses TRBV10-3 with TRBJ2-7; 10 bases match TRBD1. Germline CDR1 is ENHRY and CDR2 is SYGVKD. V lost 4 bases to trimming and J lost 4 bases; unmatched junction nucleotides: 7. There are 15 residues in the CDR3.